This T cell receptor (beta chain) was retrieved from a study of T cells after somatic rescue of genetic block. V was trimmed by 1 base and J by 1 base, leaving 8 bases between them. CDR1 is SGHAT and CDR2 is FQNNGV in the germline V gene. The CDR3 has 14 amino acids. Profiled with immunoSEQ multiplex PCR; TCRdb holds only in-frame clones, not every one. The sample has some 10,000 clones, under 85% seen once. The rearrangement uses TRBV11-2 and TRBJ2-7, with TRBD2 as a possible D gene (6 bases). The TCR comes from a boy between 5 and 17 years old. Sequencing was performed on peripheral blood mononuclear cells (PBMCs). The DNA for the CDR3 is TGTGCCAGCAGCTTAGGCCTAGCGTCCTACGAGCAGTACTTC. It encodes CASSLGLASYEQYF.